One sample yielded the 20 T cell receptor beta chains listed below, sequenced in a study of cytomegalovirus exposure and HLA in healthy donors. With 60 Vbeta and 13 Jbeta primers, the PCR was carried out. Profiled with immunoSEQ multiplex PCR; TCRdb holds only in-frame clones, not every one. The sample lists 150,000 to 200,000 clones; roughly 77% were seen once. Sequencing was done on a sample of PBMCs. These receptors originate from a man younger than 40 in good health and CMV-seropositive.

This clone has a handful of counts. The chain couples TRBV27 to TRBJ1-2; 12 positions match TRBD1. V dropped 6 bases and J dropped 9; count of bases not matched to a gene: 11. Germline V gene lookup returns CDR1 MNHEY and CDR2 SMNVEV (reference sequence). This CDR3 has 15 amino acids. CDR3 nucleotide sequence: TGTGCCAGCAGAAGGCCGGGACAGGGGGCAAGTCGCTACACCTTC. Translated, it gives CASRRPGQGASRYTF.

This chain connects TRBV28 to TRBJ1-6, with TRBD1 identical over 7 bases. The V and J ends lost 2 bases and 7 bases, in that order; junction bases with no gene match: 5. CDR1 is MDHEN and CDR2 is SYDVKM in the germline V gene. This CDR3 comprises 15 residues. CDR3 protein: CASSLRSGGNSPLHF. The CDR3 bases are TGTGCCAGCAGTTTAAGGTCAGGGGGAAATTCACCCCTCCACTTT.

This chain links TRBV27 with TRBJ2-3; the match to TRBD1 covers 9 bases. Germline V gives CDR1 MNHEY, CDR2 SMNVEV (reference sequence). This CDR3 contains 17 residues. With V trimmed by 6 bases and J by 0 bases, 10 bases remained unmatched. The CDR3 bases are TGTGCCAGCAGGCCTAGACAGGGGGAAAGGAGCACAGATACGCAGTATTTT. Protein sequence: CASRPRQGERSTDTQYF.

CDR3 in DNA: TGTGCCAGCTCCCCGGACACCACATCCTCTGGAAACACCATATATTTT. Encoded protein: CASSPDTTSSGNTIYF. This chain uses TRBV18 with TRBJ1-3, with D possibly TRBD1 on 5 matching bases. Germline V lookup: CDR1 KGHSH, CDR2 LQKENI. The CDR3 runs to 16 residues. Trimming pared 6 bases from V and 0 bases from J, leaving 15 bases between.

This clone was counted a few times. This sample also contains other DNA sequences that code for the same CDR3. The J gene is TRBJ1-1, the V gene TRBV28, with TRBD1 identical over 12 bases. The J segment lost 6 bases and the V segment lost 4 bases, leaving 6 bases of the junction unmatched. Germline CDR1 reads MDHEN; CDR2 reads SYDVKM. The CDR3 totals 15 residues. The CDR3 DNA is TGTGCCAGCAGTTCGGGGACAGGGGGCTCAGCTGAAGCTTTCTTT. As protein: CASSSGTGGSAEAFF.

The gene calls are TRBV7-3 and TRBJ2-2, with a tentative D call TRBD1 (5 bases). This CDR3 contains 15 residues. The germline V and J ends were trimmed by 2 bases and 0 bases, with 7 bases remaining between them. The germline V gene has CDR1 SGHTA and CDR2 FQGTGA. CDR3 amino acids: CASSLQGTNTGELFF. The CDR3 DNA reads TGTGCCAGCAGCTTACAGGGAACGAACACCGGGGAGCTGTTTTTT.

The CDR3 reads CASSLVSGHNNSPLHF. CDR3 DNA: TGCGCCAGCAGCTTGGTGTCAGGGCACAATAATTCACCCCTCCACTTT. This chain connects TRBV5-1 to TRBJ1-6, with D possibly matching TRBD1 (5 bases). Germline CDR1 SGHRS, CDR2 YFSETQ. The CDR3 totals 16 residues. Trimming pared 0 bases from V and 5 bases from J, leaving 12 bases between.

The CDR3 DNA reads TGTGCCAGCAGTTACAATAGCGGGGCCCTTGGAGATACGCAGTATTTT. Residues: CASSYNSGALGDTQYF. The J gene is TRBJ2-3, the V gene TRBV6-5, with TRBD2 matching over 8 bases. After removal of 2 bases from V and 5 bases from J, the junction contained 9 bases not matched to a gene. Per the germline V gene, CDR1 is MNHEY and CDR2 is SVGAGI. The CDR3 covers 16 residues.

The rearrangement joins TRBV7-2 to TRBJ1-4; tentative D call: TRBD1 (5 bases). CDR3 length equals 17 residues. The V gene's germline CDR1 is SGHTA and CDR2 FQGNSA. Trimming cost V 3 bases and J 6 bases, with 20 bases left between them. CDR3: CASSFSPGGVGDEKLFF. CDR3 in DNA: TGTGCCAGCAGCTTCAGCCCCGGGGGGGTGGGGGATGAAAAACTGTTTTTT.

The chain links TRBV28 to TRBJ1-3; D may be TRBD1 (5 bases). Trimming cost V 6 bases and J 8 bases, with 11 bases left between them. The CDR3 covers 12 residues. CDR1 and CDR2 from the germline V gene are MDHEN and SYDVKM. CDR3 residues: CASRRQRDTIYF. The CDR3 DNA reads TGTGCCAGCAGGCGACAGAGAGACACCATATATTTT.

V is TRBV5-4 and J is TRBJ1-6, with D tentatively TRBD1 (5 bases). V lost 4 bases and J lost 10, with 15 bases in between. The CDR3 has 14 residues. Germline CDR1 is SGHNT and CDR2 is YYREEE (reference sequence). The CDR3 is CASSPGWGESPLHF. In DNA form, the CDR3 reads TGTGCCAGCAGCCCGGGGTGGGGGGAATCACCCCTCCACTTT.

This rearrangement joins TRBV7-9 to TRBJ1-6; D ambiguous. The CDR3 extends over 11 amino acids. Trimming cost V 5 bases and J 10 bases, with 6 bases left between them. Per germline, CDR1 SEHNR and CDR2 FQNEAQ (reference sequence). CDR3 sequence: CASSRESPLHF. In DNA, the CDR3 is TGTGCCAGCAGCCGGGAGTCACCCCTCCACTTT.

The genes are TRBV11-3 and TRBJ2-3, with 15 bases lining up with TRBD2. CDR3 length: 16 residues. The germline V gene encodes CDR1 SGHNT and CDR2 YENEEA. V lost 4 bases to trimming and J lost 4 bases; unmatched junction nucleotides: 3. This chain's CDR3 is CASSSGLAGGADTQYF. DNA of the CDR3: TGTGCCAGCAGCTCCGGACTAGCGGGGGGGGCAGATACGCAGTATTTT.

This chain joins TRBV1 and TRBJ2-7; TRBD1 reflects the table's D call only, with no check against the DNA. TRBV1 constitutes a pseudogene. CDR3 length: 17 amino acids. The CDR3 region is CTSSQVFSGTGLYEQYF. The CDR3 bases are TGCACCAGCAGCCAAGTTTTTTCCGGGACAGGTCTTTACGAGCAGTACTTC.

Only a few counts were recorded for this clone. The chain couples TRBV7-9 to TRBJ2-3; possibly TRBD1 for D (5 bases). Trimming took 5 bases from V and 0 from J, leaving 18 bases between them. Per germline, CDR1 SEHNR and CDR2 FQNEAQ (reference sequence). The CDR3 spans 17 residues. CDR3 DNA sequence: TGTGCCAGCAGCCCAGGCAGGGCGGCTACTAGCACAGATACGCAGTATTTT. This gives the protein CASSPGRAATSTDTQYF.

This CDR3 is CASSLTGGNNSPLHF. The CDR3 DNA reads as TGTGCCAGCAGTTTGACAGGGGGCAATAATTCACCCCTCCACTTT. V gene TRBV6-6 combines with J gene TRBJ1-6; 10 bases line up with TRBD1. Trimming cost V 4 bases and J 5 bases; bases outside gene matches: 2. The CDR3 is 15 residues long. Germline CDR1 is MNHNY and CDR2 is SVGAGI (reference sequence).

This chain joins TRBV4-1 and TRBJ2-1; 8 positions agree with TRBD2. Germline loops: CDR1 MGHRA, CDR2 YSYEKL. The CDR3 is made up of 16 amino acids. Trimming took 0 bases from V and 2 from J; bases not matched to a gene: 3. The CDR3 DNA is TGCGCCAGCAGCCAAGAAGGCGGGGGGCCCTACAATGAGCAGTTCTTC. Translation: CASSQEGGGPYNEQFF.

The chain has TRBV10-3 and TRBJ2-7; TRBD2 aligns across 11 bases. The J segment lost 2 bases and the V segment lost 1 base, leaving 1 base of the junction unmatched. The CDR3 runs to 15 residues. Germline lookup yields CDR1 ENHRY and CDR2 SYGVKD. This chain's CDR3 is CAISELAGGPYEQYF. CDR3 coding DNA: TGTGCCATCAGTGAGTTAGCGGGGGGGCCCTACGAGCAGTACTTC.

CDR3 coding DNA: TGTGCCAGCAGCCCGCGTACAGGGGCGCGAGTCAATGAGCAGTTCTTC. Translation gives CASSPRTGARVNEQFF. The J gene is TRBJ2-1, the V gene TRBV7-2, with 7 bases matching TRBD1. Germline CDR1 is SGHTA and CDR2 is FQGNSA. V shed 5 bases and J 6 bases; nucleotides not matched to a gene: 13. The CDR3 contains 16 residues.

In its sample, this clone was seen once. V gene TRBV21-1 combines with J gene TRBJ1-5. TRBV21-1 is annotated as a pseudogene. The CDR3 loop spans 13 amino acids. CDR3 DNA sequence: TGTGCCTCTGTTGGGGGGGTCGATCAGCCCCAGCATTTT. Translation: CASVGGVDQPQHF.